A single sample is the source of the 11 T cell receptor beta chains below, sequenced in a study of OX40 agonist ivuxolimab in advanced cancers. The assay was immunoSEQ multiplex PCR, and TCRdb's table has in-frame clones only and misses some. Among around 69,000 clones, 70% to 90% were seen once, and the ten largest hold around 4.1%. Specimen: CD4+ or CD8+ T cells sorted from blood, collected in a trial of the OX40 agonist ivuxolimab. Receptor source: an adult with an advanced solid tumor such as melanoma, head and neck, liver or kidney cancer.

The rearrangement links TRBV5-1 to TRBJ1-5; a possible D gene is TRBD1 (6 bases). Trimming removed 2 bases from V and 4 bases from J, with 10 bases in between. Germline-derived CDR1 and CDR2 are SGHRS and YFSETQ. CDR3 length equals 14 residues. CDR3 amino acids: CASSFSGENQPQHF. CDR3 bases: TGCGCCAGCAGCTTTTCAGGGGAGAATCAGCCCCAGCATTTT.

This clone was counted only a few times. This rearrangement joins TRBV7-6 to TRBJ2-7; the D is unclear. V gave up 4 bases and J gave up 6 bases, with 13 bases separating them. CDR1 and CDR2 (germline): SGHVS, FNYEAQ. The CDR3 consists of 13 residues. CDR3 DNA: TGTGCCAGCAGCTCCCGGACCGACCGCGAGCAGTACTTC. Encoded protein: CASSSRTDREQYF.

The chain joins TRBV5-4 to TRBJ2-7, with TRBD2 matching over 8 bases. The CDR3 contains 15 residues. The J segment lost 3 bases and the V segment lost 4 bases, leaving 9 bases of the junction unmatched. Germline CDR1 and CDR2: SGHNT and YYREEE (reference sequence). CDR3 residues: CASSQEVAGYYEQYF. The CDR3 DNA follows: TGTGCCAGCAGCCAAGAGGTAGCGGGATACTACGAGCAGTACTTC. Supplemented by reference TRBV5-4 and TRBJ2-7, the full variable domain reads ETGVTQSPTHLIKTRGQQVTLRCSSQSGHNTVSWYQQALGQGPQFIFQYYREEENGRGNFPPRFSGLQFPNYSSELNVNALELDDSALYLCASSQEVAGYYEQYFGPGTRLTVT.

The sample holds one count of this clone. The rearrangement links TRBV6-1 to TRBJ2-3, with 8 nucleotides matching TRBD1. The germline CDR1 and CDR2 sequences are MNHNS and SASEGT. This CDR3 spans 14 amino acids. The ends lost 3 bases at V and 6 bases at J; junction bases unmatched: 5. The CDR3 coding sequence is TGTGCCAGCAGTGAGGGGACAGGAGGCGATACGCAGTATTTT. Its protein product is CASSEGTGGDTQYF.

The chain couples TRBV20-1 to TRBJ2-1; no reliable D call. Germline loops: CDR1 DFQATT, CDR2 SNEGSKA (reference sequence). The CDR3 totals 10 residues. V was pared by 6 bases and J by 9 bases, with 9 bases between. The DNA for the CDR3 is TGCAGTGCCACCATCGGTGAGCAGTTCTTC. Its protein product is CSATIGEQFF.

The genes are TRBV7-2 and TRBJ2-7; D possibly corresponds to TRBD1 (8 bases). V shed 5 bases and J shed 0 bases, with 23 bases lying between them. CDR1 and CDR2 (germline): SGHTA, FQGNSA. This CDR3 is built from 18 residues. The CDR3 bases are TGTGCCAGCAGCCCAGGGACAGGCCGGACTAGGAGCTCCTACGAGCAGTACTTC. Protein sequence: CASSPGTGRTRSSYEQYF.

This clone turned up a few times. V gene TRBV5-1 combines with J gene TRBJ2-3; D is unresolved. Looked up from germline, CDR1 is SGHRS and CDR2 is YFSETQ. The CDR3 consists of 16 residues. V was clipped by 0 bases and J by 3 bases, with 14 bases between them. This CDR3 reads CASSLGSSPGTDTQYF. In nucleotides, the CDR3 is TGCGCCAGCAGCTTGGGATCTTCCCCTGGTACAGATACGCAGTATTTT.

The chain combines TRBV6-5 with TRBJ2-7; D is ambiguous. This CDR3 is built from 14 residues. The germline CDR1 and CDR2 sequences are MNHEY and SVGAGI. V was trimmed by 6 bases and J by 0 bases, leaving 12 bases between them. In nucleotides, the CDR3 is TGTGCCAGCAGCGCTTTACCCAGCTCCTACGAGCAGTACTTC. Translated, it gives CASSALPSSYEQYF.

The rearrangement uses TRBV6-1 and TRBJ1-5; D is uncertain. The V gene's germline CDR1 is MNHNS and CDR2 SASEGT. This CDR3 is built from 14 residues. V was clipped by 4 bases and J by 3 bases, with 10 bases between them. The CDR3 coding sequence is TGTGCCAGCAGTGTTCAGAGGTCCAATCAGCCCCAGCATTTT. Residues: CASSVQRSNQPQHF.

This clone was counted once. This chain connects TRBV27 to TRBJ2-3; tentatively, D is TRBD2 (5 bases). Germline values: CDR1 MNHEY, CDR2 SMNVEV (reference sequence). Trimming left V 3 bases short and J 11 bases short, with 15 bases between. The CDR3 extends over 13 amino acids. The CDR3 protein is CASSLVAPRWQYF. The CDR3 bases are TGTGCCAGCAGTTTGGTAGCGCCCCGTTGGCAGTATTTT.

The chain links TRBV5-4 to TRBJ2-1; 10 positions agree with TRBD2. Per the germline V gene, CDR1 is SGHNT and CDR2 is YYREEE (reference sequence). J was trimmed by 5 bases and V by 1 base; bases with no gene match: 6. The CDR3 runs to 16 residues. The CDR3 DNA reads TGTGCCAGCAGCTTGTTGGCTAGCGGGAGAAACAATGAGCAGTTCTTC. Translated, it gives CASSLLASGRNNEQFF.